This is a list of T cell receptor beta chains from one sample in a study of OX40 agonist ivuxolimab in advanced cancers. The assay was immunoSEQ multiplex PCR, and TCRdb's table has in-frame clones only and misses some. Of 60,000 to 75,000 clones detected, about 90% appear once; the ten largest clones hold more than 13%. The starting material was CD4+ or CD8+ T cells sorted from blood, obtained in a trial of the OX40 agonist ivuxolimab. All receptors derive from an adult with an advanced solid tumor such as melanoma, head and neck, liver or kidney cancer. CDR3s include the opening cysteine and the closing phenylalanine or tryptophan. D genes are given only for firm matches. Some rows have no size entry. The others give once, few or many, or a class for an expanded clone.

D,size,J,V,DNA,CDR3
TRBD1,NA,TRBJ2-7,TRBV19,TGTGCCAGTAGCACAGGGGGCGCAATAGGAGAGCAGTACTTC,CASSTGGAIGEQYF
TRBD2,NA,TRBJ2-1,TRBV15,TGTGCCACCAGCAGAGAGGCCGGGACTAGCGGGAGGGATGTTGAGCAGTTCTTC,CATSREAGTSGRDVEQFF
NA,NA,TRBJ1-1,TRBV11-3,TGTGCCAGCAGCCAGCGGTCTCAGGTTGGCGCTGAAGCTTTCTTT,CASSQRSQVGAEAFF
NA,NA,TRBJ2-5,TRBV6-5,TGTGCCAGCCGCCTGCCAGGGGTGGAGACCCAGTACTTC,CASRLPGVETQYF
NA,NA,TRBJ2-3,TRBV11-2,TGTGCCAGCAGCCGAACATGGACGCATACGCAGTATTTT,CASSRTWTHTQYF
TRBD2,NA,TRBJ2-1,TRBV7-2,TGTGCCAGCAGCTTAGACGCGGGAGCGGGTGAGCAGTTCTTC,CASSLDAGAGEQFF
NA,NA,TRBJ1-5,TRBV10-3,TGTGCCACCCGACGACTAGGGGATAGCAATCAGCCCCAGCATTTT,CATRRLGDSNQPQHF
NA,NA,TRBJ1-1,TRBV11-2,TGTGCCAGCAGCTTATCCCTGACTGAAGCTTTCTTT,CASSLSLTEAFF
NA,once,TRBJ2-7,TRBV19,TGTGCCAGTAGTAGAGACCACCCTACCTACGAGCAGTACTTC,CASSRDHPTYEQYF
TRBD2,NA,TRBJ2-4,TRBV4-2,TGTGCCAGCAGCCAAGCTAGCGGGGGAAGGGACATTCAGTACTTC,CASSQASGGRDIQYF
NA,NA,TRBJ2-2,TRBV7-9,TGTGCCAGCAGCTTAGCGACATCCCAGGGTACGGGGGAGCTGTTTTTT,CASSLATSQGTGELFF
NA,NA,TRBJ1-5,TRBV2,TGTGCCAGCACTAGGGGCTTCAATCAGCCCCAGCATTTT,CASTRGFNQPQHF
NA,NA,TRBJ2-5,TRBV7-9,TGTGCCAGCAGCTTAGGGGGAATTGAGACCCAGTACTTC,CASSLGGIETQYF
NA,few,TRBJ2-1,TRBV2,TGTGCCAGCAGTGAGAGGCCCAATGAGCAGTTCTTC,CASSERPNEQFF
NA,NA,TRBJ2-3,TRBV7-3,TGTGCCAGCAGCTTATTCGGCAGCACAGATACGCAGTATTTT,CASSLFGSTDTQYF
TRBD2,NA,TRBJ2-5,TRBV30,TGTGCCTGGAGGCTAGCGGGAGTCCCTCGGGAGACCCAGTACTTC,CAWRLAGVPRETQYF
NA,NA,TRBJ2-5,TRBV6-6,TGTGCCAGCAGTTACTCGACCCAGTACGGTGAGCAGTACTTC,CASSYSTQYGEQYF
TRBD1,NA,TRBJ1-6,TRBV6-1,TGTGCCAGCAGTGCGGCGCCGGGACAGGGCTCCTATTCACCCCTCCACTTT,CASSAAPGQGSYSPLHF
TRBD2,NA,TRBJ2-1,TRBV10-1,TGCGCCAGCAGTGTGGGGGAGGGCCCTTCCTACAATGAGCAGTTCTTC,CASSVGEGPSYNEQFF
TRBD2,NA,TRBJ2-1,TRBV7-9,TGTGCCAGCAGCTTAGGAGCGGGAGGGGTGGGTGAGCAGTTCTTC,CASSLGAGGVGEQFF
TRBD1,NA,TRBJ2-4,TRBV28,TGTGCCAGCAGTGAGACAGGGGGCCTAAACATTCAGTACTTC,CASSETGGLNIQYF
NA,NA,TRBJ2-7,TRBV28,TGTGCCAGCAGTCCGCCCTTGTACGAGCAGTACTTC,CASSPPLYEQYF
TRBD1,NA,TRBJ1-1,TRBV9,TGTGCCAGCAGCTCGGGACAGGGTTCCACTGAAGCTTTCTTT,CASSSGQGSTEAFF
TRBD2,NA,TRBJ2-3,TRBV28,TGTGCCAGCGGACAAGCGGGGGCCACAGATACGCAGTATTTT,CASGQAGATDTQYF
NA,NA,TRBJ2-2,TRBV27,TGTGCCAGCAGCGACAGAATAGGGGAGCTGTTTTTT,CASSDRIGELFF
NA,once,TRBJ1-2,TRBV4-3,TGCGCCAGCAGCCCCCGTACTGGGGGGTATGGCTACACCTTC,CASSPRTGGYGYTF
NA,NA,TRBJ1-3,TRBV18,TGTGCCAGCTCCCCAGGCGAGGGGAGCTCTGGAAACACCATATATTTT,CASSPGEGSSGNTIYF
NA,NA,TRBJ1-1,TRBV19,TGTGCCAGTAGTATAGCGCGGGCTTCGAACACTGAAGCTTTCTTT,CASSIARASNTEAFF
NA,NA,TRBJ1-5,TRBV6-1,TGTGCCAGCTTACAGGTGCGGAGCAATCAGCCCCAGCATTTT,CASLQVRSNQPQHF